A single sample is the source of the 2 T cell receptor beta chains below, sequenced in a study of beta chain features in type 1 diabetes. General study findings and limits: In all four CD4+ subsets, TCRB CDR3 length was significantly, moderately reduced in type 1 diabetes.

These receptors' antigens are unknown. The study reverse transcribed the entire isolated RNA, so it sequenced expressed TCRB transcripts. Profiling relied on immunoSEQ multiplex PCR, and the TCRdb table lists in-frame clones only, not all of them. The sample consists of more than 550,000 clones, over 13% of them appearing once. The specimen was naive CD4+ T cells from blood. The receptors shown here come from a man aged 18 to 30 with type 1 diabetes.

The chain carries TRBV7-2 and TRBJ2-1; 10 nucleotides line up with TRBD2. Germline lookup yields CDR1 SGHTA and CDR2 FQGNSA. V shed 1 base, J shed 5 bases, and the junction held 14 bases outside the gene matches. The CDR3 is 19 residues long. The DNA for the CDR3 is TGTGCCAGCAGCTTAGTTTCCCCGACCGTAGCGGGGGGAAACAATGAGCAGTTCTTC. It specifies CASSLVSPTVAGGNNEQFF.

The rearrangement uses TRBV19 and TRBJ2-1, with D maybe TRBD2 (6 bases). Looked up from germline, CDR1 is LNHDA and CDR2 is SQIVND (reference sequence). Trimming pared 10 bases from V and 5 bases from J, leaving 18 bases between. This CDR3 contains 14 residues. The CDR3, as DNA: TGTGCCACTGCCCTAGCGAGCAGTAACAATGAGCAGTTCTTC. It is translated as CATALASSNNEQFF.